The present T cell receptor beta chain was sequenced within a study of T cell responses to AZD1222 COVID-19 vaccine. Overall study: Combined were second doses at about 4 or about 12 weeks.

Clones were sequenced by immunoSEQ multiplex PCR, and TCRdb holds only the in-frame ones, with some missing. The sample includes about 150,000 clones, 94% of them seen just once. This clone was detected only once. CDR3 length: 13 amino acids. V was cut by 3 bases and J by 4 bases, with 9 bases left in between. CDR1 and CDR2 from the germline V gene are MNHEY and SVGAGI. Source: peripheral blood, taken on day 0 of AZD1222 vaccination. The clonotype was recovered from an adult in good health. The chain carries TRBV6-5 and TRBJ1-2, with D perhaps TRBD1 (6 bases). The chain's CDR3 is CASSYEGGYGYTF. The CDR3 DNA follows: TGTGCCAGCAGTTATGAGGGGGGCTATGGCTACACCTTC.